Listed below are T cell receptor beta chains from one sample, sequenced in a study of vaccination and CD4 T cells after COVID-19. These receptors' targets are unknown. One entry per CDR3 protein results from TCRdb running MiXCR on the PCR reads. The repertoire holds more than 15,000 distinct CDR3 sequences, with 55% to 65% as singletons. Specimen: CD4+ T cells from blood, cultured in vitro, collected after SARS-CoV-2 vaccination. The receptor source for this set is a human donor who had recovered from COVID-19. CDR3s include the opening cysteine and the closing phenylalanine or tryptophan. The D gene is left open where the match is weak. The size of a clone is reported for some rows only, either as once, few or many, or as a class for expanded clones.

TGCAGTGCTAAAACCGGGACAGACCCTATAGCTTTCTTT,CSAKTGTDPIAFF,TRBD1,TRBV20-1,TRBJ1-1,few
TGCAGTGCTTTAAACAGGAGAACCACAGATACGCAGTATTTT,CSALNRRTTDTQYF,-,TRBV20-1,TRBJ2-3,few
TGTGCCAGCACTCAATGGGCGGGGATGAACACTGAAGCTTTCTTT,CASTQWAGMNTEAFF,-,TRBV7-3,TRBJ1-1,-
TGTGCCAGCAGTTTAGCGGGACCCCGCGTTTCACCCCTCCACTTT,CASSLAGPRVSPLHF,-,TRBV12-3/TRBV12-4,TRBJ1-6,-
TGTGCCAGCAGTTACTCGTATGAGGCCCTTAGTTCACCCCTCCACTTT,CASSYSYEALSSPLHF,-,TRBV6-5,TRBJ1-6,few
TGTGCCAGCACCCGAAACAGGGGATTCGCTGAAGCTTTCTTT,CASTRNRGFAEAFF,TRBD1,TRBV7-2,TRBJ1-1,-
TGTGCCAGCAGGAGGGACAGGGGTTTTGCTCAGCCCCAGCATTTT,CASRRDRGFAQPQHF,TRBD1,TRBV6-2/TRBV6-3,TRBJ1-5,few
TGTGCCAGCAGCTTAGACCCTTTAGCGGGGCGAGAGACCCAGTACTTC,CASSLDPLAGRETQYF,TRBD2,TRBV7-7,TRBJ2-5,-
TGCGCCAGCAGTCAGGGGGGGCAGAACACTGAAGCTTTCTTT,CASSQGGQNTEAFF,TRBD1,TRBV5-1,TRBJ1-1,-
TGTGCCAGCAGCTTGAGAGGGGCGGGAGGTCAAGAGACCCAGTACTTC,CASSLRGAGGQETQYF,TRBD2,TRBV7-2,TRBJ2-5,-